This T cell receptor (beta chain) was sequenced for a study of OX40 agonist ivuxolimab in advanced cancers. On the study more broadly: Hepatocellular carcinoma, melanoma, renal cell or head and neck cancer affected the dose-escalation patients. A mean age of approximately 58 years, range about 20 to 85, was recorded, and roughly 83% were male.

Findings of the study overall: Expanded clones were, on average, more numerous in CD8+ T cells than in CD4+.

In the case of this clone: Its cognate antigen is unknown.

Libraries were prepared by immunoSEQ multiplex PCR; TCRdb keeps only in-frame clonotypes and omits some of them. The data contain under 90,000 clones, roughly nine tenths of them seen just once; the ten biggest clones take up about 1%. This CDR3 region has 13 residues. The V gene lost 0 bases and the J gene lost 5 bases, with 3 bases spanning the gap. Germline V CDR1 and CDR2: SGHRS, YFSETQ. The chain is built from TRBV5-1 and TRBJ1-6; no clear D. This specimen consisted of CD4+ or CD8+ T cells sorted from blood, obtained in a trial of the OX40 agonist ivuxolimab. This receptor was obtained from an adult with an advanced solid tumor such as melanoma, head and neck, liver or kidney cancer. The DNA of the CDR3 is TGCGCCAGCAGCTTGGATGATAATTCACCCCTCCACTTT. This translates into CASSLDDNSPLHF. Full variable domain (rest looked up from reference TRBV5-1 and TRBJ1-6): KAGVTQTPRYLIKTRGQQVTLSCSPISGHRSVSWYQQTPGQGLQFLFEYFSETQRNKGNFPGRFSGRQFSNSRSEMNVSTLELGDSALYLCASSLDDNSPLHFGNGTRLTVT.